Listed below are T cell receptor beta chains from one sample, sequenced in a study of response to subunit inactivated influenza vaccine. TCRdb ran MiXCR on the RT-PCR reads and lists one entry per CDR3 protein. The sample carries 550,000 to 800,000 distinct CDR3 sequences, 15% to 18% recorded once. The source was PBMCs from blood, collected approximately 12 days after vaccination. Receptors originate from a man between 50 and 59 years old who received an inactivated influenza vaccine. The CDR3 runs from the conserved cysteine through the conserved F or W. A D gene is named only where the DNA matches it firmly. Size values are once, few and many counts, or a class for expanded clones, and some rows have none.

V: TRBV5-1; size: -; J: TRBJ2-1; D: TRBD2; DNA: TGCGCCAGCAGCTTGGGGCGGGAGTGGGTGGAGCAGTTCTTC; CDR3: CASSLGREWVEQFF
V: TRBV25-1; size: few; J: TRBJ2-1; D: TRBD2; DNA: TGTGCCAGCAGCCCCCCCGGTGGACTAGCGGGAGGGAGTGAGCAGTTCTTC; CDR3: CASSPPGGLAGGSEQFF
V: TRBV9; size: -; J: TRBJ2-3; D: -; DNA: TGTGCCAGCAGCACGGGAGGCACAGATACGCAGTATTTT; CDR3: CASSTGGTDTQYF
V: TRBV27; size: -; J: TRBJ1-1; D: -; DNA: TGTGCCAGCAGGGGTGGGAGGGAAGCTTTCTTT; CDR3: CASRGGREAFF
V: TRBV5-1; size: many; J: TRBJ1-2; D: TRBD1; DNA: TGCGCCAGCAGCTCGGGACGGACAGGGAATGGCTACACCTTC; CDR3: CASSSGRTGNGYTF
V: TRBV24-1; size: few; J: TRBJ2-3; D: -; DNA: TGTGCCACCAGTGATGCGACCGGGGGCACAGATACGCAGTATTTT; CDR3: CATSDATGGTDTQYF
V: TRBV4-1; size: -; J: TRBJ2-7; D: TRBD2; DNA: TGCGCCAGCAGCCAACGAATCACTAGCGGGGGCAGGAGGGAGCAGTACTTC; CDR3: CASSQRITSGGRREQYF
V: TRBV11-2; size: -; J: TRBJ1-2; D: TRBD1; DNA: TGTGCCAGCAGCTTAGGACAGGGTGGTCGATTGTCTGGCTACACCTTC; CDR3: CASSLGQGGRLSGYTF
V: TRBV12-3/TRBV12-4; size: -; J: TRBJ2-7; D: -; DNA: TGTGCCAGCAGTTTTCGAGGAGGAACCTACGAGCAGTACTTC; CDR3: CASSFRGGTYEQYF
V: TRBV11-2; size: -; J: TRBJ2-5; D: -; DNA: TGTGCCAGCAGCTTGGCCTTAACGGAGACCCAGTACTTC; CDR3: CASSLALTETQYF
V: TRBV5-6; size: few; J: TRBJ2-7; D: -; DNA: TGTGCCAGCAGCTTGGGAGCAGGGGTGACCTACGAGCAGTACTTC; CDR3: CASSLGAGVTYEQYF
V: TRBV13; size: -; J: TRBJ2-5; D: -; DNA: TGTGCCAGCAGCGGCCGGGACCCACAAGAGACCCAGTACTTC; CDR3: CASSGRDPQETQYF